Listed here are 12 T cell receptor beta chains from one sample, sequenced in a study of cytomegalovirus exposure and HLA in healthy donors. With 60 Vbeta and 13 Jbeta primers, the PCR was carried out. Sequencing used immunoSEQ multiplex PCR; TCRdb keeps in-frame clones, though not all of them. The table has some 84,000 clones, approximately 78% seen once. Sequenced sample: PBMCs. The receptors shown here come from a male donor in good health and CMV-seropositive.

CDR3 bases: TGTGCCAGCAGCTTCGAGGGATCCCGCTATGAGCAGTTCTTC. Its protein is CASSFEGSRYEQFF. The V and J genes are TRBV7-3 and TRBJ2-1; a possible D gene is TRBD2 (5 bases). The CDR3 contains 14 residues. The V and J ends lost 3 bases and 8 bases respectively, with 14 bases between them. Germline values: CDR1 SGHTA, CDR2 FQGTGA.

This chain connects TRBV9 to TRBJ2-1, with TRBD2 matching over 11 bases. Germline V gene sequence: CDR1 SGDLS, CDR2 YYNGEE. Germline trimming cut 3 bases from V and 3 bases from J; bases unmatched to any gene: 5. The CDR3 sequence is 16 residues long. The CDR3 DNA follows: TGTGCCAGCAGCGGAACCGGGACTAGCGGCTACAATGAGCAGTTCTTC. It codes for CASSGTGTSGYNEQFF.

This clone was recorded a few times. The gene calls are TRBV25-1 and TRBJ1-1, with unresolved D. CDR1 and CDR2 (germline): MGHDK, SYGVNS. Trimming stripped 4 bases from V and 7 bases from J, with 10 bases between. The length of the CDR3 is 12 residues. CDR3 coding DNA: TGTGCCAGCAGTGTCCCGGGAGGTGAAGCTTTCTTT. This sequence encodes CASSVPGGEAFF.

The J gene is TRBJ1-5, the V gene TRBV6-1; 7 bases line up with TRBD1. This CDR3 comprises 14 residues. The germline V gene encodes CDR1 MNHNS and CDR2 SASEGT. The J segment lost 3 bases and the V segment lost 4 bases, leaving 3 bases of the junction unmatched. The chain's CDR3 is CASSGRGINQPQHF. The CDR3 DNA follows: TGTGCCAGCAGTGGCAGGGGGATCAATCAGCCCCAGCATTTT.

V gene TRBV5-4 combines with J gene TRBJ2-3; a weak D match, TRBD1 (6 bases). Trimming cost V 0 bases and J 4 bases, with 12 bases left between them. The germline V gene encodes CDR1 SGHNT and CDR2 YYREEE (reference sequence). The CDR3 is 15 amino acids. The CDR3 spells CASSLESRGADTQYF. CDR3 coding DNA: TGTGCCAGCAGCTTGGAAAGCAGGGGCGCAGATACGCAGTATTTT.

This clone was picked up one time. This chain connects TRBV30 to TRBJ1-2, with no clear D. Germline V gene data show CDR1 as GTSNPN and CDR2 as SVGIG (reference sequence). V dropped 0 bases and J dropped 4 bases, with 9 bases sitting between them. The CDR3 contains 13 residues. CDR3 bases: TGTGCCTGGAGTGTACTTCCTGGCTATGGCTACACCTTC. Its protein is CAWSVLPGYGYTF. The full variable domain, in which reference TRBV30 and TRBJ1-2 provide the parts outside the CDR3, is SQTIHQWPATLVQPVGSPLSLECTVEGTSNPNLYWYRQAAGRGLQLLFYSVGIGQISSEVPQNLSASRPQDRQFILSSKKLLLSDSGFYLCAWSVLPGYGYTFGSGTRLTVV.

The chain links TRBV29-1 to TRBJ2-3; weak D call: TRBD1 (6 bases). V lost 7 bases and J lost 0, with 14 bases in between. The CDR3 is 14 amino acids. Germline loops: CDR1 SQVTM, CDR2 ANQGSEA. The CDR3 DNA sequence: TGCAGCGCCGCGAGGACAGCTAGCACAGATACGCAGTATTTT. Its protein is CSAARTASTDTQYF.

The chain employs TRBV5-4 and TRBJ1-1; 7 bases match TRBD1. The V gene's germline CDR1 is SGHNT and CDR2 YYREEE (reference sequence). Germline trimming cut 2 bases from V and 0 bases from J; bases unmatched to any gene: 10. The CDR3 runs 17 residues. CDR3 sequence: CASSLKTGTGMNTEAFF. In DNA form, the CDR3 reads TGTGCCAGCAGCTTAAAGACAGGGACGGGGATGAACACTGAAGCTTTCTTT.

The gene calls are TRBV19 and TRBJ2-7; 7 bases align to TRBD1. The CDR3 sequence is 13 residues long. After removal of 5 bases from V and 5 bases from J, the junction contained 6 bases not matched to a gene. CDR1 LNHDA and CDR2 SQIVND come from the germline V gene (reference sequence). CDR3 residues: CASSLRQGDEQYF. CDR3 nucleotides: TGTGCCAGTAGTTTGCGACAGGGAGACGAGCAGTACTTC.

The chain uses TRBV5-4 and TRBJ2-2, with a weak D call TRBD2 (6 bases). Germline CDR1 and CDR2: SGHNT and YYREEE (reference sequence). V dropped 4 bases and J dropped 2 bases, with 21 bases sitting between them. This CDR3 spans 18 amino acids. CDR3 residues: CASSDPGLPPLNTGELFF. The CDR3 DNA follows: TGTGCCAGCAGCGATCCGGGACTCCCTCCTCTCAACACCGGGGAGCTGTTTTTT.

This rearrangement joins TRBV9 to TRBJ2-7, with 8 bases identical to TRBD2. CDR3 length equals 17 residues. Germline trimming cut 0 bases from V and 5 bases from J; bases unmatched to any gene: 13. In germline, CDR1 is SGDLS, CDR2 YYNGEE. This chain's CDR3 is CASSVGSTGGPENEQYF. The CDR3 DNA sequence: TGTGCCAGCAGCGTAGGTTCAACGGGAGGGCCAGAAAACGAGCAGTACTTC.

The chain recombines TRBV11-3 with TRBJ2-2; TRBD2 might be the D (5 bases). This CDR3 region has 12 residues. Deletions cut 3 bases from V and 6 bases from J, with 5 bases between. Germline loops: CDR1 SGHNT, CDR2 YENEEA. CDR3 sequence reads: CASSLRAGELFF. CDR3 in DNA: TGTGCCAGCAGCTTGAGGGCCGGGGAGCTGTTTTTT. Using reference TRBV11-3 and TRBJ2-2 for the parts outside the CDR3, the full variable domain is EAGVVQSPRYKIIEKKQPVAFWCNPISGHNTLYWYLQNLGQGPELLIRYENEEAVDDSQLPKDRFSAERLKGVDSTLKIQPAELGDSAVYLCASSLRAGELFFGEGSRLTVL.